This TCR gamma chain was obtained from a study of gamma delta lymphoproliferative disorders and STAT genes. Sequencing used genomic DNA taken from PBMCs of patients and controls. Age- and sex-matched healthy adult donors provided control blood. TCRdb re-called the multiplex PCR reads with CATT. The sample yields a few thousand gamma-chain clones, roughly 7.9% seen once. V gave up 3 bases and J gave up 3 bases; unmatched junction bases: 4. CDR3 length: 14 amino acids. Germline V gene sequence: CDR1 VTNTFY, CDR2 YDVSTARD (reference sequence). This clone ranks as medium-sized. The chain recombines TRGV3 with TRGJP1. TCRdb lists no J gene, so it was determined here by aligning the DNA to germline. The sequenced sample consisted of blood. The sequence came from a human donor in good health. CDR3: CATWDLPTGWFKIF. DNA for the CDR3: TGTGCCACCTGGGACCTTCCCACTGGTTGGTTCAAGATATTT.